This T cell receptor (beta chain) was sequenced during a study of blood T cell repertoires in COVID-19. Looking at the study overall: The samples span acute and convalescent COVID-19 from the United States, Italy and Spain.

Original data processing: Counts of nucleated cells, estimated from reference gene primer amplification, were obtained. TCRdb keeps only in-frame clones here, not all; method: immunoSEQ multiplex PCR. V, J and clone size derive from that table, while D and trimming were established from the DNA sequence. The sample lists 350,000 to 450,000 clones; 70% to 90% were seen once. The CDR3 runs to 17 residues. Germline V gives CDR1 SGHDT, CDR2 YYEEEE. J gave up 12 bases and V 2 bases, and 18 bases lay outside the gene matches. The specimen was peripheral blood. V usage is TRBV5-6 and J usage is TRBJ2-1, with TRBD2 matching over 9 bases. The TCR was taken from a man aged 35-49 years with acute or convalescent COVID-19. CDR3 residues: CASSLTGTRGGGYSQFF. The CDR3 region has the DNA TGTGCCAGCAGCTTAACCGGGACTCGCGGGGGGGGATACTCGCAGTTCTTC.